The T cell receptor (beta chain) described here comes from a study of CD8+CD57+ T cells in acquired aplastic anemia. Study outcomes and limitations: There were some 30 CD8+ CDR3 sequences that occurred in both patients and controls.

As to this clonotype: No antigen is known for it.

Genomic DNA provided the template from which TCR beta VDJ and CDR3 profiles were obtained. TCRdb reprocessed the reads via MiXCR and lists one record per CDR3 protein. In the table there are 150,000 to 200,000 distinct CDR3 sequences, 48% of which are singletons. Patients picked for sequencing had shown CD8+CD57+ cell expansion detected by flow cytometry. Patient blood was sampled before any therapy had been received. The V gene lost 5 bases and the J gene lost 4 bases, with 10 bases spanning the gap. This CDR3 is 13 amino acids long. Germline V CDR1 and CDR2: SGHVS, FNYEAQ. The source is a human donor with aplastic anemia. V and J are TRBV7-6 and TRBJ2-3; no firm D call. Sequenced material: sorted CD4+, CD8+, or CD8+CD57+ T cells (not recorded which) from PBMCs. CDR3: CASSPQMADTQYF. CDR3 DNA: TGTGCCAGCAGCCCCCAGATGGCAGATACGCAGTATTTT.